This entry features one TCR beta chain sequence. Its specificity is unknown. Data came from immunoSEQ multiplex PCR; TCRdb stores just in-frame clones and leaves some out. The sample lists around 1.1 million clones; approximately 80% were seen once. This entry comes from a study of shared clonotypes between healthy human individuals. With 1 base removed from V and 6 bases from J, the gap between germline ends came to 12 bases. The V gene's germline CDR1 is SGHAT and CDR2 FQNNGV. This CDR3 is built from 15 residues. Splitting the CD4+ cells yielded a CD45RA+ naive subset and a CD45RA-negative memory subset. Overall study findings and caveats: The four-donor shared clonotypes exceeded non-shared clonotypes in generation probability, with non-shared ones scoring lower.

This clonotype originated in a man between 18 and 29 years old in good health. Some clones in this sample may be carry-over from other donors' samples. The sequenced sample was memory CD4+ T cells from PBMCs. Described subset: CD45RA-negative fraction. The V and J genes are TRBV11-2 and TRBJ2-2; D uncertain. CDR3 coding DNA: TGTGCCAGCAGCTTAGTTAGGGTCCGTGCCGGGGAGCTGTTTTTT. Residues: CASSLVRVRAGELFF.